This T cell receptor beta chain was recovered during a study of shared clonotypes between healthy human individuals. Overall study: Per donor, three plates held CD4 naive cells, three held CD4 memory, two held CD8 naive and one held CD8 memory.

TCRdb keeps only in-frame clones here, not all; method: immunoSEQ multiplex PCR. The table shows about 680,000 clones, with roughly nine tenths occurring only once. V lost 5 bases, J lost 8 bases, and 16 bases lay in between. CDR3 length: 14 amino acids. Germline V gives CDR1 LNHDA, CDR2 SQIVND (reference sequence). Positively selected for CCR7, the CD45RO-negative cells used as naive CD8 cells excluded terminally differentiated effector memory CD45RA+ cells. The sequenced sample consisted of naive CD8+ T cells sorted from blood. J is TRBJ2-4 and V is TRBV19, with D perhaps TRBD2 (6 bases). The sequence came from a man aged 25-45 years in good health. CDR3 in amino acids: CASSSRGVVDIQYF. The CDR3 bases are TGTGCCAGTAGTTCTCGCGGGGTCGTCGACATTCAGTACTTC.